The 23 T cell receptor beta chains presented below share a single source sample, sequenced in a study of identical twins. MiXCR, run by TCRdb on the 5' RACE reads, gives a single entry per CDR3 protein. This table has roughly 770,000 distinct CDR3 sequences, around a sixth appearing once. These same data were also listed under a study on T cells expressing NK-cell markers.

The sequencing input was PBMCs. Receptor source: a woman between 18 and 29 years old in good health.

There are a few counts of this clonotype. The gene calls are TRBV12-3 or TRBV12-4 and TRBJ2-1; maybe TRBD1 (6 bases). The CDR3 loop spans 15 amino acids. Trimming stripped 6 bases from V and 9 bases from J, with 21 bases between. The CDR3: CASSSRRQGSGEQFF. CDR3 nucleotides: TGTGCCAGCAGCTCGAGGCGTCAGGGGAGCGGTGAGCAGTTCTTC.

The gene calls are TRBV6-2 or TRBV6-3 and TRBJ2-3, with D perhaps matching TRBD1 or TRBD2 (5 bases each). This CDR3 is 16 amino acids long. From germline, CDR1 is MNHEY and CDR2 SVGEGT. V was pared by 7 bases and J by 2 bases, with 19 bases between. Here the CDR3 DNA reads TGTGCCAGCACCGGCGGGCTCAGGGTGAACACAGATACGCAGTATTTT. As protein: CASTGGLRVNTDTQYF.

This clonotype was detected only a few times. The chain carries TRBV25-1 and TRBJ2-1; D is possibly TRBD1 or TRBD2 (6 bases each). From germline, CDR1 is MGHDK and CDR2 SYGVNS. The V end lost 3 bases, the J end lost 4 bases, and 10 bases lay between the germline ends. This CDR3 spans 14 amino acids. The DNA for the CDR3 is TGTGCCAGCAGTGAGTCGGGGGCGTACAATGAGCAGTTCTTC. Its protein is CASSESGAYNEQFF.

The chain combines TRBV7-2 with TRBJ1-1; D gene unclear. Germline V gene sequence: CDR1 SGHTA, CDR2 FQGNSA. CDR3 length: 15 residues. The V gene lost 3 bases and the J gene lost 3 bases, with 14 bases spanning the gap. The CDR3 sequence is CASSFAVGTDTEAFF. The CDR3 DNA is TGTGCCAGCAGCTTTGCCGTGGGCACCGACACTGAAGCTTTCTTT.

This clonotype turned up a few times. The V call is TRBV20-1, the J call TRBJ2-5; D perhaps matches TRBD1 (5 bases). The CDR3 runs to 12 residues. Germline CDR1 is DFQATT and CDR2 is SNEGSKA (reference sequence). The CDR3 DNA reads TGCAGCGGACAAGGGAACCAAGAGACCCAGTACTTC. Protein: CSGQGNQETQYF.

The chain uses TRBV19 and TRBJ2-1; a possible D gene is TRBD2 (5 bases). Germline V lookup: CDR1 LNHDA, CDR2 SQIVND (reference sequence). This CDR3 has 11 amino acids. Trimming removed 3 bases from V and 9 bases from J, with 6 bases in between. This CDR3 reads CASSMGSEQFF. As DNA, the CDR3 is TGTGCCAGTAGTATGGGGAGTGAGCAGTTCTTC.

In this sample, this clonotype turned up a few times. The V and J genes are TRBV5-1 and TRBJ2-4, with unresolved D. This CDR3 region has 14 residues. Germline V gene sequence: CDR1 SGHRS, CDR2 YFSETQ. Trimming shortened V by 0 bases and J by 3 bases, and 7 bases separated the two germline ends. The CDR3 is CASSLDFGKNIQYF. The CDR3 DNA is TGCGCCAGCAGCTTGGACTTCGGCAAAAACATTCAGTACTTC. Looking up the rest from reference TRBV5-1 and TRBJ2-4 gives the full variable domain: KAGVTQTPRYLIKTRGQQVTLSCSPISGHRSVSWYQQTPGQGLQFLFEYFSETQRNKGNFPGRFSGRQFSNSRSEMNVSTLELGDSALYLCASSLDFGKNIQYFGAGTRLSVL.

In its sample, this clonotype was seen a few times. This sequence joins TRBV5-1 and TRBJ2-3; 9 nucleotides line up with TRBD2. Germline V CDR1 and CDR2: SGHRS, YFSETQ. V shed 1 base, J shed 6 bases, and the junction held 9 bases outside the gene matches. The CDR3 spans 16 residues. The CDR3 region is CASSLSPSGAVDTQYF. As DNA, the CDR3 is TGCGCCAGCAGCTTGAGCCCTAGCGGGGCGGTGGATACGCAGTATTTT. Together with reference TRBV5-1 and TRBJ2-3, the CDR3 gives the full variable domain: KAGVTQTPRYLIKTRGQQVTLSCSPISGHRSVSWYQQTPGQGLQFLFEYFSETQRNKGNFPGRFSGRQFSNSRSEMNVSTLELGDSALYLCASSLSPSGAVDTQYFGPGTRLTVL.

In its sample, this clonotype was seen a few times. V is TRBV6-1 and J is TRBJ1-6; D is unresolved. CDR1 and CDR2 (germline): MNHNS, SASEGT. The length of the CDR3 is 13 residues. Trimming removed 5 bases at V and 9 bases at J, with 11 bases between. The CDR3 sequence: CASSPSYGSPLHF. CDR3 DNA: TGTGCCAGCAGTCCGAGTTACGGTTCACCCCTCCACTTT.

The rearrangement links TRBV2 to TRBJ2-5, with D possibly being TRBD1 (6 bases). CDR1 and CDR2 (germline): SNHLY, FYNNEI. There are 12 residues in the CDR3. V was cut by 8 bases and J by 5 bases, with 12 bases left in between. This chain's CDR3 is CASQGTKETQYF. In DNA form, the CDR3 reads TGTGCCAGCCAAGGGACAAAGGAGACCCAGTACTTC. The whole variable domain, filled in from reference TRBV2 and TRBJ2-5, reads EPEVTQTPSHQVTQMGQEVILRCVPISNHLYFYWYRQILGQKVEFLVSFYNNEISEKSEIFDDQFSVERPDGSNFTLKIRSTKLEDSAMYFCASQGTKETQYFGPGTRLLVL.

The chain employs TRBV15 and TRBJ2-1; 7 bases map to TRBD2. V was pared by 1 base and J by 3 bases, with 3 bases of the junction left unmatched. The CDR3 has 15 amino acids. Germline lookup yields CDR1 LNHNV and CDR2 YYDKDF (reference sequence). CDR3 sequence reads: CATSRAGGSYNEQFF. DNA of the CDR3: TGTGCCACCAGCAGAGCGGGAGGAAGCTACAATGAGCAGTTCTTC.

This clonotype was observed a handful of times. This chain uses TRBV7-8 with TRBJ2-3, with D hard to call. The ends were cut back, 1 base at V and 0 bases at J, with 11 bases in the middle. This CDR3 is built from 16 residues. Germline lookup yields CDR1 SGHVS and CDR2 FQNEAQ. Written as DNA, the CDR3 is TGTGCCAGCAGCTTAGTAGGTTTCGGTAGCACAGATACGCAGTATTTT. Residues: CASSLVGFGSTDTQYF.

The sample holds many counts of this clonotype. The chain joins TRBV10-3 to TRBJ1-5; D not resolved. The CDR3 runs to 12 residues. The germline V gene has CDR1 ENHRY and CDR2 SYGVKD. The V and J ends lost 8 bases and 0 bases respectively, with 5 bases between them. The CDR3, as DNA: TGTGCCATCGGGGATAGCAATCAGCCCCAGCATTTT. It is translated as CAIGDSNQPQHF.

This clonotype was recorded a few times. This sequence joins TRBV12-5 and TRBJ2-7, with D possibly being TRBD1 or TRBD2 (5 bases each). V lost 2 bases and J 2 bases, leaving 19 bases between the germline ends. Germline V gene data show CDR1 as LGHNT and CDR2 as FRNRAP. CDR3 size: 17 residues. The CDR3 nucleotides read TGTGCTAGTGGTTTGCCGATGACCGGGACCGAACCCTACGAGCAGTACTTC. Translating gives CASGLPMTGTEPYEQYF.

V is TRBV7-9 and J is TRBJ1-5; the D is unclear. Germline CDR1 and CDR2: SEHNR and FQNEAQ (reference sequence). Trimming shortened V by 7 bases and J by 6 bases, and 10 bases separated the two germline ends. CDR3 length equals 12 residues. This CDR3 reads CASTRAGQPQHF. The CDR3 DNA is TGTGCCAGCACAAGGGCGGGTCAGCCCCAGCATTTT.

A few counts support this clonotype. The chain links TRBV5-1 to TRBJ2-7; D gene uncertain. CDR1 is SGHRS and CDR2 is YFSETQ in the germline V gene. The CDR3 spans 14 residues. The germline V and J ends were trimmed by 0 bases and 0 bases, with 7 bases remaining between them. Here the CDR3 reads CASSLEALSYEQYF. CDR3 sequence (DNA): TGCGCCAGCAGCTTGGAGGCGCTCTCCTACGAGCAGTACTTC.

This clonotype was seen only a few times. The CDR3 is CASSLYTGGSGNTIYF. The DNA for the CDR3 is TGTGCCAGCAGCTTATATACAGGGGGCTCTGGAAACACCATATATTTT. V is TRBV7-2 and J is TRBJ1-3; 8 positions match TRBD1. CDR3 length equals 16 residues. Germline V gene data show CDR1 as SGHTA and CDR2 as FQGNSA. Trimming cost V 2 bases and J 0 bases; bases outside gene matches: 3. Full variable domain (missing parts from reference TRBV7-2 and TRBJ1-3): GAGVSQSPSNKVTEKGKDVELRCDPISGHTALYWYRQSLGQGLEFLIYFQGNSAPDKSGLPSDRFSAERTGGSVSTLTIQRTQQEDSAVYLCASSLYTGGSGNTIYFGEGSWLTVV.

V and J are TRBV5-1 and TRBJ2-1; 7 nucleotides match TRBD2. Unmatched junction bases numbered 20, after V lost 4 bases and J lost 13 bases. Germline values: CDR1 SGHRS, CDR2 YFSETQ. The CDR3 is 16 amino acids. For the CDR3, the DNA is TGCGCCAGCAGCCTGTCGGGCGCGGGAGTCTCCCAAATACAGTTCTTC. Protein product: CASSLSGAGVSQIQFF.

The chain is built from TRBV20-1 and TRBJ2-2; 11 positions match TRBD2. The CDR3 covers 15 residues. Trimming took 3 bases from V and 4 from J; bases not matched to a gene: 4. Germline V gene lookup returns CDR1 DFQATT and CDR2 SNEGSKA (reference sequence). In DNA form, the CDR3 reads TGCAGTGCTAGTCCTAGCGGGGGGTTCACCGGGGAGCTGTTTTTT. The encoded protein is CSASPSGGFTGELFF.

CDR3 DNA sequence: TGTGCCAGCAGCCCTGGGACTAGCGGGTTCGCGAACACCGGGGAGCTGTTTTTT. As protein: CASSPGTSGFANTGELFF. V is TRBV6-1 and J is TRBJ2-2; 12 nucleotides line up with TRBD2. Per the germline V gene, CDR1 is MNHNS and CDR2 is SASEGT. V trimming: 6 bases; J trimming: 0 bases; junction bases outside the gene matches: 8. This CDR3 has 18 residues.

The chain combines TRBV29-1 with TRBJ1-1; TRBD1 might be the D (6 bases). The V and J ends lost 6 bases and 4 bases respectively, with 12 bases between them. CDR1 is SQVTM, CDR2 ANQGSEA, per germline. The CDR3 has 12 residues. The CDR3 nucleotides are TGCAGCGTGCGGGGGCATGGCACTGAAGCTTTCTTT. It yields the protein CSVRGHGTEAFF.

This clonotype was recorded a few times. The chain carries TRBV30 and TRBJ1-1; D gene unclear. Trimming cost V 5 bases and J 5 bases, with 9 bases left between them. Per germline, CDR1 GTSNPN and CDR2 SVGIG (reference sequence). CDR3 length: 11 residues. CDR3 residues: CAWVRRTEAFF. In DNA, the CDR3 is TGTGCCTGGGTCCGGCGGACTGAAGCTTTCTTT.

The V call is TRBV29-1, the J call TRBJ2-7; D call uncertain. This CDR3 comprises 11 residues. The germline V gene has CDR1 SQVTM and CDR2 ANQGSEA. V lost 5 bases, J lost 0 bases, and 5 bases lay in between. The CDR3 nucleotides read TGCAGCGTTCAGTCCTCCTACGAGCAGTACTTC. It encodes CSVQSSYEQYF.